The rows below give T cell receptor beta chains drawn from one sample of a study of T cells in Graves' hyperthyroidism and ophthalmopathy. TCRdb re-called the multiplex PCR reads with MiXCR, one entry per CDR3 protein. Seen here are over 300,000 distinct CDR3 sequences, approximately 14% observed once, and the top ten hold 11%. Sequenced input: blood. These receptors were taken from an older woman with Graves' hyperthyroidism. The CDR3 runs from the conserved cysteine through the conserved F or W. A D gene is named only where the DNA matches it firmly. A row's size may be missing; if present it is once, few, many or a size class.

>TRBV12-3/TRBV12-4|few|TRBD2|TRBJ2-7
TGTGCCAGCAGTTTGGTTCCCGGGACTAGCGGGAGTGGAGAGCAGTACTTC
CASSLVPGTSGSGEQYF
>TRBV7-3|many|-|TRBJ2-2
TGTGCCAGCAGCTTCGACCGCTACAGCGGGGAGCTGTTTTTT
CASSFDRYSGELFF
>TRBV11-2|few|-|TRBJ2-7
TGTGCCAGCAGCTTAGAGGCGGGACCCTACGAGCAGTACTTC
CASSLEAGPYEQYF
>TRBV11-2|many|TRBD1|TRBJ1-2
TGTGCCAGCAGCTTAGAAGGGACAGGGGTCCTCCTCTATGGCTACACCTTC
CASSLEGTGVLLYGYTF
>TRBV3-1|many|-|TRBJ2-1
TGTGCCAGCAGCCAAACCCGCGAGCAGTTCTTC
CASSQTREQFF
>TRBV3-1|many|-|TRBJ1-6
TGTGCCAGCAGCCATGGTTCACCCCTCCACTTT
CASSHGSPLHF
>TRBV6-5|many|TRBD2|TRBJ2-7
TGTGCCAGCAGTTACGCTCGGGACTATCTCTACGAGCAGTACTTC
CASSYARDYLYEQYF
>TRBV7-3|many|-|TRBJ1-1
TGTGCCAGCAGCCTGGACCCCCTGGGGACTGAAGCTTTCTTT
CASSLDPLGTEAFF
>TRBV10-3|many|-|TRBJ2-7
TGTGCCATCGGGGGGGCTCTTGAATTGGCCTACGAGCAGTACTTC
CAIGGALELAYEQYF
>TRBV7-9|-|TRBD1|TRBJ2-2
TGTGCCAGCAGTTATTCCGGGACAGTTGCCGGGGAGCTGTTTTTT
CASSYSGTVAGELFF
>TRBV12-3/TRBV12-4|many|-|TRBJ2-7
TGTGCCAGCAGTTTAGGGCCAACCACTGGGGAGCAGTACTTC
CASSLGPTTGEQYF
>TRBV12-3/TRBV12-4|many|-|TRBJ2-3
TGTGCCAGCAGCCCCTTGGCGCCGGGGGGCACAGATACGCAGTATTTT
CASSPLAPGGTDTQYF
>TRBV27|-|TRBD2|TRBJ2-7
TGTGCCAGCAGTCCGGGACTAGCCTCCGGTGAGCAGTACTTC
CASSPGLASGEQYF
>TRBV6-4|-|-|TRBJ1-2
TGTGCCAGCAGTGACTCGTATCGGGGCATTGGGGGCTACACCTTC
CASSDSYRGIGGYTF
>TRBV29-1|many|-|TRBJ2-7
TGCAGCGTTGAAGAGGGTCAGGAAACCTACGAGCAGTACTTC
CSVEEGQETYEQYF
>TRBV3-1|-|-|TRBJ1-3
TGTGCCAGCAGCCAAGATCCGGGTCGACAGGAGCTTTTTGGGAACACCATATATTTT
CASSQDPGRQELFGNTIYF
>TRBV7-9|few|TRBD1|TRBJ1-2
TGTGCCAGCAGCACAAAGCCGGGACAGACTAACTATGGCTACACCTTC
CASSTKPGQTNYGYTF
>TRBV4-1|-|-|TRBJ2-1
TGCGCCAGCAGCCAAGGGAGGGGAGGCTCCTACAATGAGCAGTTCTTC
CASSQGRGGSYNEQFF
>TRBV27|-|TRBD1|TRBJ1-2
TGTGCCAGCAGTGGCCGGGGGGACAGGGGCTACACCTTC
CASSGRGDRGYTF
>TRBV2|many|-|TRBJ2-3
TGTGCCAGCCCCCGGGAGTATGGCACAGATACGCAGTATTTT
CASPREYGTDTQYF
>TRBV10-3|-|-|TRBJ1-2
TGTGCCATCGGGGCAGGAGTTAACTATGGCTACACCTTC
CAIGAGVNYGYTF
>TRBV5-1|many|-|TRBJ2-1
TGCGCCAGCAGCTTGGCTGTAGGGGATTACAATGAGCAGTTCTTC
CASSLAVGDYNEQFF
>TRBV20-1|few|-|TRBJ1-1
TGCAGTGCGACCGGGACGGACACTTTTGAAGCTTTCTTT
CSATGTDTFEAFF
>TRBV9|many|TRBD2|TRBJ2-5
TGTGCCAGCAGCGCACTAGCGGGCAACCAAGAGACCCAGTACTTC
CASSALAGNQETQYF
>TRBV7-9|many|-|TRBJ2-5
TGTGCCAGCAGCTTAGGATACGGGGCATACGAGACCCAGTACTTC
CASSLGYGAYETQYF